Below are 11 T cell receptor beta chains sequenced from a single sample in a study of blood T cell repertoires in COVID-19 (dated by TCRdb to 2018 to 2021). Library preparation employed the immunoSEQ multiplex PCR assay. TCRdb took over this immuneACCESS table, retaining in-frame rearrangements with V and J assigned. Such tables are incomplete; in checked studies, under half of the missing clones stem from an unresolved V gene, and the remainder is unexplained. The sample data list tens of thousands of clones, and 88% of these were observed just once. Of the sample, 6.5% to 8.5% falls within the top ten clones. Material for sequencing was peripheral blood. The receptors stem from a woman aged 45-59 years with active COVID-19.

This clone was seen just once. This rearrangement joins TRBV5-4 to TRBJ1-2, with no clear D. The ends were cut back, 4 bases at V and 7 bases at J, with 14 bases in the middle. The CDR3 runs to 13 residues. The V gene's germline CDR1 is SGHNT and CDR2 YYREEE (reference sequence). The CDR3 protein is CASSRRELGGYTF. The CDR3 nucleotides read TGTGCCAGCAGCCGTAGGGAGTTAGGTGGCTACACCTTC.

The V and J genes are TRBV27 and TRBJ2-5, with 14 bases that match TRBD2. Germline CDR1 is MNHEY and CDR2 is SMNVEV (reference sequence). J gave up 4 bases and V 4 bases, and 11 bases lay outside the gene matches. The CDR3 covers 18 residues. The DNA of the CDR3 is TGTGCCAGCAGTTCCTCCGGGACTAGCGGGAGAGGAAGAGAGACCCAGTACTTC. It yields the protein CASSSSGTSGRGRETQYF.

V and J are TRBV24-1 and TRBJ1-1, with 12 bases fitting TRBD1. Losses at the gene ends were 1 base for V and 0 bases for J; bases not matched to a gene: 5. The CDR3 loop spans 18 amino acids. Germline V gene sequence: CDR1 KGHDR, CDR2 SFDVKD. CDR3 nucleotide sequence: TGTGCCACCAGTGATTTACGGGACAGGGGGCAAGTGAACACTGAAGCTTTCTTT. Protein: CATSDLRDRGQVNTEAFF.

The chain links TRBV20-1 to TRBJ1-5, with TRBD1 identical over 7 bases. V shed 3 bases, J shed 2 bases, and the junction held 13 bases outside the gene matches. CDR3 size: 17 residues. Germline V gene sequence: CDR1 DFQATT, CDR2 SNEGSKA (reference sequence). The DNA for the CDR3 is TGCAGTGCTAGTAACCAGGGGGGAACTTCGGGCAATCAGCCCCAGCATTTT. Its protein product is CSASNQGGTSGNQPQHF.

The rearrangement uses TRBV11-3 and TRBJ2-3, with TRBD1 as a possible D gene (6 bases). The V gene's germline CDR1 is SGHNT and CDR2 YENEEA. This CDR3 has 14 residues. Trimming shortened V by 4 bases and J by 7 bases, and 15 bases separated the two germline ends. The CDR3 is CASSSSDRKHTQYF. The CDR3, as DNA: TGTGCCAGCAGCTCCTCGGACAGAAAGCATACGCAGTATTTT.

This clone was picked up one time. The chain uses TRBV28 and TRBJ2-3; the D gene is possibly TRBD2 (5 bases). Germline lookup yields CDR1 MDHEN and CDR2 SYDVKM. CDR3 size: 14 residues. V lost 8 bases and J lost 2, with 14 bases in between. This CDR3 is CASRDHGDTDTQYF. Written as DNA, the CDR3 is TGTGCCAGCCGTGACCACGGGGACACAGATACGCAGTATTTT.

V usage is TRBV7-9 and J usage is TRBJ2-7; TRBD2 aligns across 7 bases. Looked up from germline, CDR1 is SEHNR and CDR2 is FQNEAQ (reference sequence). V lost 6 bases to trimming and J lost 3 bases; unmatched junction nucleotides: 8. The CDR3 sequence is 14 residues long. The CDR3 loop reads CASSLSGVGYEQYF. In DNA, the CDR3 is TGTGCCAGCAGTCTCAGCGGGGTCGGCTACGAGCAGTACTTC.

The chain is built from TRBV7-9 and TRBJ2-1, with 14 positions matching TRBD2. In germline, CDR1 is SEHNR, CDR2 FQNEAQ (reference sequence). Trimming removed 1 base from V and 7 bases from J; junction bases left unmatched: 6. This CDR3 is 17 amino acids long. The CDR3 nucleotides are TGTGCCAGCAGCTTAGGCGGGACTAGCGGGAGTGGGAATGAGCAGTTCTTC. Protein sequence: CASSLGGTSGSGNEQFF.

The chain carries TRBV15 and TRBJ2-5; a weak D match, TRBD2 (5 bases). The CDR3 runs 12 residues. CDR1 is LNHNV, CDR2 YYDKDF, per germline (reference sequence). Between the trimmed V and J ends, which lost 5 bases and 9 bases, there was a span of 13 bases. The CDR3 DNA follows: TGTGCCACCAGCGGACTCGGGGTTGCCCAGTACTTC. Its translation is CATSGLGVAQYF.

This chain connects TRBV4-1 to TRBJ1-1, with D possibly being TRBD1 (6 bases). Germline CDR1 reads MGHRA; CDR2 reads YSYEKL. This CDR3 is built from 16 residues. V lost 4 bases to trimming and J lost 2 bases, with 17 bases between them. In DNA form, the CDR3 reads TGCGCCAGCAGCCGGCCAAAGGACAGCTTTAACACTGAAGCTTTCTTT. Residues: CASSRPKDSFNTEAFF.

V usage is TRBV25-1 and J usage is TRBJ1-3; 9 bases agree with TRBD1. Germline V gives CDR1 MGHDK, CDR2 SYGVNS. J was trimmed by 3 bases and V by 4 bases; bases with no gene match: 13. The length of the CDR3 is 18 residues. Here the CDR3 DNA reads TGTGCCAGCAGTGCTTTCAGTAGACAGGGGGTTGGTGGAAACACCATATATTTT. It specifies CASSAFSRQGVGGNTIYF. Combining the CDR3 with reference TRBV25-1 and TRBJ1-3 gives the whole variable domain EADIYQTPRYLVIGTGKKITLECSQTMGHDKMYWYQQDPGMELHLIHYSYGVNSTEKGDLSSESTVSRIRTEHFPLTLESARPSHTSQYLCASSAFSRQGVGGNTIYFGEGSWLTVV.